This T cell receptor beta chain is drawn from a study of blood T cells in healthy people across ages. This clonotype was counted between two and nine times. The second PCR ran roughly 6 to 11 cycles with a sample-barcoded 5' primer and J-beta primers. The template-switch adaptor, which had 12 random nucleotides, put a tag on each cDNA molecule. TCRdb independently ran MiXCR on the 5' RACE reads; one entry per CDR3 protein. The table lists 800,000 or so distinct CDR3 sequences, more than 20% of them singletons, with under 4% in the top ten. Per sample, a minimum of 6 million PBMCs were isolated. The CDR3 is 20 residues long. Trimming at V came to 7 bases and at J to 0 bases, leaving 15 bases not matched to a gene. These same records also appear under a second study, on T cells of mothers and their children.

The rearrangement uses TRBV12-3 or TRBV12-4 and TRBJ2-1; 13 bases agree with TRBD2. Sequencing was performed on blood. This receptor was identified in a boy between 10 and 17 years old in good health. As DNA, the CDR3 is TGTGCCAGCACGGGAGGCGGACTAGCGGGAGTAACGAGCTCCTACAATGAGCAGTTCTTC. This codes for CASTGGGLAGVTSSYNEQFF.